The 27 T cell receptor beta chains below all came from one sample that was sequenced in a study of blood T cell repertoires in COVID-19. The protocol was immunoSEQ multiplex PCR, while the TCRdb copy is restricted to in-frame clones and leaves out a portion. The top ten hold less than 5% of the sample, which has about 110,000 clones, approximately 82% seen once. The sample was peripheral blood. The receptor set was obtained from a woman in her 70s with acute or convalescent COVID-19.

The rearrangement joins TRBV19 to TRBJ2-1; 9 positions match TRBD1. V lost 5 bases to trimming and J lost 4 bases; unmatched junction nucleotides: 6. The CDR3 is made up of 15 amino acids. Per the germline V gene, CDR1 is LNHDA and CDR2 is SQIVND (reference sequence). CDR3 sequence reads: CASSPAGTGYNEQFF. The DNA for the CDR3 is TGTGCCAGTAGTCCGGCCGGGACAGGGTACAATGAGCAGTTCTTC.

The chain combines TRBV5-5 with TRBJ2-2, with 7 bases identical to TRBD1. The J segment lost 1 base and the V segment lost 0 bases, leaving 9 bases of the junction unmatched. Germline lookup yields CDR1 SGHKS and CDR2 YYEKEE (reference sequence). The CDR3 loop spans 18 amino acids. CDR3 bases: TGTGCCAGCAGCTTGGTTCAGGGGGAAAGTGGGAACACCGGGGAGCTGTTTTTT. Its translation: CASSLVQGESGNTGELFF.

The chain is built from TRBV6-2 or TRBV6-3 and TRBJ2-4, with 9 bases fitting TRBD2. J gave up 3 bases and V 3 bases, and 6 bases lay outside the gene matches. Germline lookup yields CDR1 MNHEY and CDR2 SVGEGT. The CDR3 spans 16 residues. The CDR3 reads CASSYQGAGGKNIQYF. CDR3 bases: TGTGCCAGCAGTTATCAGGGAGCGGGGGGCAAAAACATTCAGTACTTC.

The V gene is TRBV2, the J gene TRBJ2-5; possibly TRBD2 for D (5 bases). Looked up from germline, CDR1 is SNHLY and CDR2 is FYNNEI. Trimming shortened V by 7 bases and J by 5 bases, and 20 bases separated the two germline ends. The CDR3 is made up of 15 amino acids. CDR3 bases: TGTGCCAGCAACCGCGGCGGGTCCTGGCGGGAGACCCAGTACTTC. Encoded protein: CASNRGGSWRETQYF. The full variable domain, completed using reference TRBV2 and TRBJ2-5, is EPEVTQTPSHQVTQMGQEVILRCVPISNHLYFYWYRQILGQKVEFLVSFYNNEISEKSEIFDDQFSVERPDGSNFTLKIRSTKLEDSAMYFCASNRGGSWRETQYFGPGTRLLVL.

This chain joins TRBV14 and TRBJ1-3; 7 bases map to TRBD1. CDR3 length: 16 amino acids. Trimming at V came to 2 bases and at J to 0 bases, leaving 4 bases not matched to a gene. CDR1 SGHDN and CDR2 FVKESK come from the germline V gene. The CDR3 bases are TGTGCCAGCAGCCAATTTCGGACAGGCTCTGGAAACACCATATATTTT. This sequence encodes CASSQFRTGSGNTIYF.

V gene TRBV7-9 combines with J gene TRBJ2-5; 9 bases line up with TRBD1. V gave up 5 bases and J gave up 3 bases; unmatched junction bases: 7. Germline V gene data show CDR1 as SEHNR and CDR2 as FQNEAQ (reference sequence). The CDR3 runs to 15 residues. The CDR3 region has the DNA TGTGCCAGCAGCCCAGTGGGGACAGGGAAAGAGACCCAGTACTTC. Translated, it gives CASSPVGTGKETQYF.

The chain's CDR3 is CASSKGGSSYEQYF. In DNA, the CDR3 is TGTGCCAGTAGTAAGGGGGGGTCCTCCTACGAGCAGTACTTC. The V call is TRBV19, the J call TRBJ2-7; weak D call: TRBD2 (7 bases). The CDR3 contains 14 residues. The germline CDR1 and CDR2 sequences are LNHDA and SQIVND (reference sequence). V gave up 4 bases and J gave up 0 bases, with 10 bases separating them.

V usage is TRBV18 and J usage is TRBJ1-3, with a tentative D call TRBD1 (6 bases). V lost 3 bases, J lost 6 bases, and 9 bases lay in between. This CDR3 has 13 amino acids. Germline values: CDR1 KGHSH, CDR2 LQKENI. CDR3 nucleotides: TGTGCCAGCTCACCGGGGGCCCAAAACACCATATATTTT. Translated: CASSPGAQNTIYF.

The chain has TRBV7-2 and TRBJ2-1; D might be TRBD2 (6 bases). Deletions cut 0 bases from V and 4 bases from J, with 7 bases between. The germline V gene has CDR1 SGHTA and CDR2 FQGNSA. CDR3 length: 14 amino acids. In nucleotides, the CDR3 is TGTGCCAGCAGCTTAGCGGGAGGTTACAATGAGCAGTTCTTC. Its translation: CASSLAGGYNEQFF.

The gene calls are TRBV18 and TRBJ1-1, with D maybe TRBD1 (5 bases). The CDR3 totals 14 residues. Germline-derived CDR1 and CDR2 are KGHSH and LQKENI. Trimming shortened V by 6 bases and J by 0 bases, and 11 bases separated the two germline ends. CDR3 sequence: CASSRQGLNTEAFF. DNA for the CDR3: TGTGCCAGCTCCCGGCAGGGATTGAACACTGAAGCTTTCTTT.

The chain carries TRBV5-4 and TRBJ2-2; perhaps TRBD1 as D (5 bases). The V gene's germline CDR1 is SGHNT and CDR2 YYREEE (reference sequence). Deletions cut 0 bases from V and 3 bases from J, with 6 bases between. There are 14 residues in the CDR3. In nucleotides, the CDR3 is TGTGCCAGCAGCTTGGTACAGGACACCGGGGAGCTGTTTTTT. This codes for CASSLVQDTGELFF.

V and J are TRBV28 and TRBJ1-2, with D tentatively TRBD1 (5 bases). In germline, CDR1 is MDHEN, CDR2 SYDVKM. The V gene lost 2 bases and the J gene lost 7 bases, with 8 bases spanning the gap. The CDR3 has 12 residues. Here the CDR3 reads CASSLLQVGYTF. As DNA, the CDR3 is TGTGCCAGCAGTTTACTACAGGTTGGCTACACCTTC.

This rearrangement joins TRBV18 to TRBJ2-6; weak D call: TRBD1 (6 bases). Germline V CDR1 and CDR2: KGHSH, LQKENI. There are 19 residues in the CDR3. V was cut by 4 bases and J by 0 bases, with 19 bases left in between. CDR3 in DNA: TGTGCCAGCTCACAAACCACCCAACAGGGATCCTCTGGGGCCAACGTCCTGACTTTC. Residues: CASSQTTQQGSSGANVLTF.

This rearrangement joins TRBV19 to TRBJ1-1, with a tentative D call TRBD1 (6 bases). V was clipped by 5 bases and J by 4 bases, with 11 bases between them. Germline CDR1 LNHDA, CDR2 SQIVND (reference sequence). There are 13 residues in the CDR3. In DNA, the CDR3 is TGTGCCAGTAGTCGACAGGTCGGCACTGAAGCTTTCTTT. It encodes CASSRQVGTEAFF.

The V gene is TRBV7-9, the J gene TRBJ2-2, with a weak D call TRBD1 (5 bases). From germline, CDR1 is SEHNR and CDR2 FQNEAQ (reference sequence). The CDR3 runs 14 residues. V was cut by 1 base and J by 5 bases, with 8 bases left in between. The CDR3 region is CASSLEAGTGELFF. In nucleotides, the CDR3 is TGTGCCAGCAGCTTAGAGGCAGGGACCGGGGAGCTGTTTTTT.

The chain is built from TRBV10-1 and TRBJ2-3; 8 bases fit TRBD1. V was clipped by 6 bases and J by 0 bases; unmatched bases: 20. CDR3 length equals 20 residues. Germline CDR1 and CDR2: WNHNN and SYGVQD (reference sequence). The CDR3 DNA is TGCGCCAGCAGGCAACGACTAAAGGACAGGGCGACTACTAGCACAGATACGCAGTATTTT. As protein: CASRQRLKDRATTSTDTQYF.

The chain uses TRBV2 and TRBJ2-1, with unresolved D. The CDR3 spans 11 residues. Germline loops: CDR1 SNHLY, CDR2 FYNNEI. Trimming left V 7 bases short and J 8 bases short, with 9 bases between. CDR3 coding DNA: TGTGCCAGCACTATACCGGATGAGCAGTTCTTC. Its protein product is CASTIPDEQFF.

J is TRBJ1-1 and V is TRBV9; a possible D gene is TRBD1 (5 bases). CDR3 length: 13 amino acids. The germline gives CDR1 SGDLS, CDR2 YYNGEE. V was clipped by 5 bases and J by 4 bases, with 12 bases between them. The CDR3 DNA is TGTGCCAGCAGGGCCTGGGGCCGCACTGAAGCTTTCTTT. Amino acid sequence: CASRAWGRTEAFF.

The chain is built from TRBV18 and TRBJ1-2; 8 bases line up with TRBD1. The CDR3 is 15 amino acids. Germline V gene data show CDR1 as KGHSH and CDR2 as LQKENI. The V segment lost 4 bases and the J segment 7 bases; nucleotides outside the gene matches: 11. The CDR3 sequence: CASSLGGTGTGGYTF. CDR3 in DNA: TGTGCCAGCTCACTCGGGGGGACAGGAACGGGTGGCTACACCTTC.

The rearrangement uses TRBV10-2 and TRBJ1-2; possibly TRBD1 for D (5 bases). With 6 bases removed from V and 4 bases from J, the gap between germline ends came to 15 bases. Germline V gene data show CDR1 as WSHSY and CDR2 as SAAADI. The CDR3 consists of 14 residues. CDR3 region: CASRAGHLTYGYTF. In DNA form, the CDR3 reads TGCGCCAGCAGGGCTGGACACCTTACCTATGGCTACACCTTC.

This clone appeared once. The chain employs TRBV5-1 and TRBJ2-7; possibly TRBD1 for D (5 bases). Trimming removed 0 bases from V and 2 bases from J, with 9 bases in between. This CDR3 region has 14 residues. Germline values: CDR1 SGHRS, CDR2 YFSETQ. The CDR3 spells CASSLGDSPYEQYF. CDR3 nucleotide sequence: TGCGCCAGCAGCTTGGGTGACAGCCCCTACGAGCAGTACTTC.

A single count supports this clone. This rearrangement joins TRBV10-3 to TRBJ1-1; 9 bases are a match to TRBD1. The CDR3 covers 13 residues. CDR1 ENHRY and CDR2 SYGVKD come from the germline V gene. V lost 9 bases and J lost 1; bases outside the gene matches: 3. The CDR3 DNA reads TGTGCCATTGGACAGGGGACGAACACTGAAGCTTTCTTT. The encoded protein is CAIGQGTNTEAFF.

The chain is built from TRBV19 and TRBJ1-5; 9 bases are shared with TRBD1. Germline CDR1 LNHDA, CDR2 SQIVND (reference sequence). After removal of 6 bases from V and 6 bases from J, the junction contained 9 bases not matched to a gene. The CDR3 runs 15 residues. CDR3 nucleotide sequence: TGTGCCAGTAGGCCACAGGGGGCCAGCGCTCAGCCCCAGCATTTT. Translation: CASRPQGASAQPQHF. The whole variable domain, remainder taken from reference TRBV19 and TRBJ1-5, is DGGITQSPKYLFRKEGQNVTLSCEQNLNHDAMYWYRQDPGQGLRLIYYSQIVNDFQKGDIAEGYSVSREKKESFPLTVTSAQKNPTAFYLCASRPQGASAQPQHFGDGTRLSIL.

The V call is TRBV28, the J call TRBJ1-1, with TRBD1 matching over 9 bases. After removal of 5 bases from V and 0 bases from J, the junction contained 16 bases not matched to a gene. CDR1 is MDHEN and CDR2 is SYDVKM in the germline V gene. CDR3 length: 19 residues. The CDR3 DNA reads TGTGCCAGCAGTCCACCTCTTAAACAGGGGGCAGGGATGAACACTGAAGCTTTCTTT. This sequence encodes CASSPPLKQGAGMNTEAFF.

This sequence joins TRBV6-5 and TRBJ2-3; possible D gene TRBD1, 5 bases. Germline-derived CDR1 and CDR2 are MNHEY and SVGAGI. This CDR3 is 13 amino acids long. Deletions cut 0 bases from V and 8 bases from J, with 9 bases between. The CDR3 nucleotides are TGTGCCAGCAGTTACTCCCAGGGCGGTACGCAGTATTTT. Amino acid sequence: CASSYSQGGTQYF.

This clone was recorded once. The chain links TRBV3-1 (or the pseudogene TRBV3-2) to TRBJ1-4; tentatively, D is TRBD1 (6 bases). Germline V gene data show CDR1 as LGHDT and CDR2 as YNNKEL (reference sequence). Trimming took off 0 bases at V and 0 bases at J, with 8 bases between the two ends. The CDR3 consists of 16 residues. The CDR3 is CASSQEQGSTNEKLFF. CDR3 sequence (DNA): TGTGCCAGCAGCCAAGAGCAGGGGTCAACTAATGAAAAACTGTTTTTT.

This chain's CDR3 is CASSEALGGNEKLFF. CDR3 DNA: TGTGCCAGCAGTGAAGCTTTGGGGGGGAATGAAAAACTGTTTTTT. This rearrangement joins TRBV6-1 to TRBJ1-4, with D possibly being TRBD1 (5 bases). The CDR3 loop spans 15 amino acids. V shed 0 bases and J shed 5 bases, with 10 bases lying between them. The germline gives CDR1 MNHNS, CDR2 SASEGT.